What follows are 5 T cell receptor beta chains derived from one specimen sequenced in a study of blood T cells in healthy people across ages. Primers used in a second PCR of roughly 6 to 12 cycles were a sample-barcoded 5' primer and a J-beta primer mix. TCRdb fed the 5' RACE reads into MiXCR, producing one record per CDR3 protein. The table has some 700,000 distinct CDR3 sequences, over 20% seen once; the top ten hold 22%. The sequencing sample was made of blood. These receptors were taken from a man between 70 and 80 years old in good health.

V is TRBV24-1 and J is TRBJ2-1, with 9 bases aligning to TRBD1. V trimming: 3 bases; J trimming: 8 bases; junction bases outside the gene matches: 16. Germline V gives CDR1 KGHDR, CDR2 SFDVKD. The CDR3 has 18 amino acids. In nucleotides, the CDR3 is TGTGCCACCAGTGATATGGGACAGGGCGGACCCAACATGGATGAGCAGTTCTTC. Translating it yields CATSDMGQGGPNMDEQFF.

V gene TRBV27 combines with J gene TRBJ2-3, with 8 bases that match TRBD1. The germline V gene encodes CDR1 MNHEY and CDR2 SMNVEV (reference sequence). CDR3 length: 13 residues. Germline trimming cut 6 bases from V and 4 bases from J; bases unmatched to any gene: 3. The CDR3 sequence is CASSKQGADTQYF. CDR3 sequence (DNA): TGTGCCAGCAGCAAACAGGGGGCAGATACGCAGTATTTT.

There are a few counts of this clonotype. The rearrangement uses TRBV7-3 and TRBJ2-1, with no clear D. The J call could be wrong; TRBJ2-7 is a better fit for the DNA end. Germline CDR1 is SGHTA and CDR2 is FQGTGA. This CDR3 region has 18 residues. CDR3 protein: CASRILGSTPSRAYEQYV. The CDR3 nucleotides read TGTGCCAGCAGAATCCTCGGTAGTACCCCGAGTAGGGCCTACGAGCAGTACGTC.

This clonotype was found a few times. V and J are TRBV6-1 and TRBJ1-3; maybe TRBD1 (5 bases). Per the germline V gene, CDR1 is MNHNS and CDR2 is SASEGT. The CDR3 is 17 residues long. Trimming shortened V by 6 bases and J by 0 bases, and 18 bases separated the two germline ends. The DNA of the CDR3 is TGTGCCAGCAGGCCGGTCCGCGGGGGGAGCTCTGGAAACACCATATATTTT. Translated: CASRPVRGGSSGNTIYF.

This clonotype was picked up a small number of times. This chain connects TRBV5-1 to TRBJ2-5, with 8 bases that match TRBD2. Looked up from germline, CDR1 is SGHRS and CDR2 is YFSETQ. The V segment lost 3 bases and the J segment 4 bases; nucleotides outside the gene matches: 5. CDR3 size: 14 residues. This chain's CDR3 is CASSSSGSLETQYF. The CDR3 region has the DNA TGCGCCAGCAGCTCAAGCGGGAGTTTAGAGACCCAGTACTTC.